This T cell receptor (beta chain) stems from a study of vaccination and CD4 T cells after COVID-19. Study-wide background: Drawing of post-COVID samples took place a median roughly 100 days after diagnosis (range 35 to 161). Blood was drawn a median around 70 days post second dose, range 14 to 241. Cells received overlapping spike peptides from SARS-CoV-2, HCoV-NL63, HCoV-OC43 and HCoV-229E as stimulation.

In the case of this clonotype: Antigen specificity is unknown.

Sample treatment: 10-day PBMC culture with coronavirus spike peptide pools or control peptides (ViraFEST assay). Oncomine TCR Beta short-read sequencing was applied to DNA from cultured CD4+ T cells. TCRdb re-called the PCR reads with MiXCR, one entry per CDR3 protein. Here the sample spans about 18,000 distinct CDR3 sequences, around 52% being singletons. This CDR3 comprises 15 residues. The germline V gene has CDR1 SGHTA and CDR2 FQGNSA. V trimming: 5 bases; J trimming: 4 bases; junction bases outside the gene matches: 6. The specimen comprised CD4+ T cells from blood, cultured in vitro, sampled before SARS-CoV-2 vaccination. This sequence joins TRBV7-2 and TRBJ2-2, with 8 bases that match TRBD1. The source is a human donor who had recovered from COVID-19. Written as DNA, the CDR3 is TGTGCCAGCAGCCCGCGGACAGGGAGCACCGGGGAGCTGTTTTTT. This encodes CASSPRTGSTGELFF. The entire variable domain, with the rest obtained from reference TRBV7-2 and TRBJ2-2, is as follows: GAGVSQSPSNKVTEKGKDVELRCDPISGHTALYWYRQSLGQGLEFLIYFQGNSAPDKSGLPSDRFSAERTGGSVSTLTIQRTQQEDSAVYLCASSPRTGSTGELFFGEGSRLTVL.